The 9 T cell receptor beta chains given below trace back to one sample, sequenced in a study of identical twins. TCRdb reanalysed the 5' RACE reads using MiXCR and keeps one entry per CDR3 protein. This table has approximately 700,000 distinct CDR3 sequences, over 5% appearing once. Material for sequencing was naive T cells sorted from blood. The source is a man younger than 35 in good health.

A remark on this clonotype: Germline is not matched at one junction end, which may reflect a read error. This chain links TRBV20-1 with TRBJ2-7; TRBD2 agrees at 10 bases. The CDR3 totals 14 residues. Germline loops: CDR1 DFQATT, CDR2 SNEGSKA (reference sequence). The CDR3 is CSAIDSGRHPRANF. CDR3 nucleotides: TGCAGTGCTATAGATAGCGGGAGGCACCCGCGGGCGAACTTC.

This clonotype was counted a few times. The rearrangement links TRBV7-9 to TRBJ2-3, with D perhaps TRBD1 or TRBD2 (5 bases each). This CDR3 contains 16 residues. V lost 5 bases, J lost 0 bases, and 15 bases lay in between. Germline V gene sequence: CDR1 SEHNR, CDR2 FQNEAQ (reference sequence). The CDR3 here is CASSPWDGPSTDTQYF. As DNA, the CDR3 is TGTGCCAGCAGCCCATGGGACGGCCCCAGCACAGATACGCAGTATTTT.

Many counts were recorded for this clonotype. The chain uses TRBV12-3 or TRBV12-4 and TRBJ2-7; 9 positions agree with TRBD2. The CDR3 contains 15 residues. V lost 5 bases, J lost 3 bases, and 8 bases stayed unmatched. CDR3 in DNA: TGTGCCAGCAGTCTACCGGGACTAGCAGTCTACGAGCAGTACTTC. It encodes CASSLPGLAVYEQYF.

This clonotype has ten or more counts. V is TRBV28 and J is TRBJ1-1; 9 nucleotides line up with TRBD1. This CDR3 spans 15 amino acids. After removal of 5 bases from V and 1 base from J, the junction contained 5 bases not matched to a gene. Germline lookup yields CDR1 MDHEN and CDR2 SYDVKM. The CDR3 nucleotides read TGTGCCAGCAGTAACTTGGGACAGGGGAACACTGAAGCTTTCTTT. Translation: CASSNLGQGNTEAFF.

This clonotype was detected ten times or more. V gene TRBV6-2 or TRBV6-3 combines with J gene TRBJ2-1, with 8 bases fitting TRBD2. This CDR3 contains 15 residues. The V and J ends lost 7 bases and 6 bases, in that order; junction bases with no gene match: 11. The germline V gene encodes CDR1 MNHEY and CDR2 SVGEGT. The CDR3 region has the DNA TGTGCCAGCACCATCCCGGGACTAGATTTCAATGAGCAGTTCTTC. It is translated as CASTIPGLDFNEQFF.

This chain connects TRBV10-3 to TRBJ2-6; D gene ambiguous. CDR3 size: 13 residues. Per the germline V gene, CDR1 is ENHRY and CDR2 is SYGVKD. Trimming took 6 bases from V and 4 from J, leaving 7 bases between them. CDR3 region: CAIRGGGANVLTF. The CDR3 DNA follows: TGTGCCATCAGGGGCGGCGGGGCCAACGTCCTGACTTTC.

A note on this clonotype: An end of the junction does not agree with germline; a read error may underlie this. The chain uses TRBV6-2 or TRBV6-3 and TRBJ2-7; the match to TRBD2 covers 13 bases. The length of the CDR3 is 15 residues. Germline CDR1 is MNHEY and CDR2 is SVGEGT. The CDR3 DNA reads TGTGCCAGCAGTTCCGGACTAGCGGGAGCCTACCAGCAGTACTTC. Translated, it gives CASSSGLAGAYQQYF.

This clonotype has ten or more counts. The CDR3, as DNA: TGCGCCAGCAGCTTGACCGGGAGAGAGCCCCAGCATTTT. Amino acids: CASSLTGREPQHF. The V and J genes are TRBV5-1 and TRBJ1-5; D unresolved. This CDR3 is 13 amino acids long. V lost 1 base and J lost 8, with 10 bases in between. Germline-derived CDR1 and CDR2 are SGHRS and YFSETQ.

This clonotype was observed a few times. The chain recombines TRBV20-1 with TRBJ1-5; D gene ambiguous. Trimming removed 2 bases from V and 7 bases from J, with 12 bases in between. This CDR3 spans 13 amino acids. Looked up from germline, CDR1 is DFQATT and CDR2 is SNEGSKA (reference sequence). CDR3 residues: CSARTSPTQPQHF. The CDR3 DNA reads TGCAGTGCTAGAACATCTCCGACGCAGCCCCAGCATTTT.